This record covers a single T cell receptor beta chain. The source of the sample is a study of blood T cell repertoires in COVID-19. For the study at large: Samples representing acute and convalescent COVID-19 were sourced from the United States, Italy and Spain. T cells, B-cell-depleted T cells, or PBMCs provided the cDNA or gDNA that served as material.

Trimming removed 1 base from V and 4 bases from J, with 17 bases in between. Germline V gene lookup returns CDR1 GTSNPN and CDR2 SVGIG (reference sequence). The CDR3 covers 16 residues. In the authors' methods: Amplification with reference gene primers provided the estimates of nucleated cell counts. Libraries were prepared by immunoSEQ multiplex PCR; TCRdb keeps only in-frame clonotypes and omits some of them. V, J and clone size are taken as reported in that table, and D and trimming were inferred from the DNA itself. The table shows about 180,000 clones, with less than 90% occurring only once. The genes are TRBV30 and TRBJ1-5; maybe TRBD1 (5 bases). Sequencing input: peripheral blood. The source is a man aged 70 or older with active or convalescent COVID-19. The CDR3 spells CAWSDLKQAGNQPQHF. The CDR3 DNA reads TGTGCCTGGAGTGACCTTAAACAGGCCGGGAATCAGCCCCAGCATTTT.